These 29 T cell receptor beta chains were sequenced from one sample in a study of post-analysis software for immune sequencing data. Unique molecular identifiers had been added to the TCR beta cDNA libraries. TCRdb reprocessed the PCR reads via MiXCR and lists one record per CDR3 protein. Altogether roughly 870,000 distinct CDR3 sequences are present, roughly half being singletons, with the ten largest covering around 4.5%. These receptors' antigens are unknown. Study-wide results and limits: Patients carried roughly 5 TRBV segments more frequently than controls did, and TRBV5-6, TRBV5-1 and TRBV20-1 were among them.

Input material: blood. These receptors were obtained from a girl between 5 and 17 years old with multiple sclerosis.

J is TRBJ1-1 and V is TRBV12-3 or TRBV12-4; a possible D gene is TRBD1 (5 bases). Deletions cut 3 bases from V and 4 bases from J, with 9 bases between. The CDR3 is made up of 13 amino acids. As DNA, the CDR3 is TGTGCCAGCAGTTTCCCGGGGACCACTGAAGCTTTCTTT. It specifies CASSFPGTTEAFF.

CDR3: CASSQEGGQGVGGYTF. Here the CDR3 DNA reads TGCGCCAGCAGCCAAGAAGGAGGACAGGGGGTTGGGGGCTACACCTTC. This chain links TRBV4-1 with TRBJ1-2; 10 bases fit TRBD1. J gave up 8 bases and V 0 bases, and 9 bases lay outside the gene matches. Germline assignment: CDR1 MGHRA and CDR2 YSYEKL. The CDR3 covers 16 residues.

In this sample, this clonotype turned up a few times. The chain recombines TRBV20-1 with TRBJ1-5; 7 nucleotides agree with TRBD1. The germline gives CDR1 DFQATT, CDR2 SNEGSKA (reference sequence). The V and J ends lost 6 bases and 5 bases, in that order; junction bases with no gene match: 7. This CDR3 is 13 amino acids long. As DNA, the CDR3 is TGCAGTGCCGCCGGGACAGATTATCAGCCCCAGCATTTT. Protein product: CSAAGTDYQPQHF.

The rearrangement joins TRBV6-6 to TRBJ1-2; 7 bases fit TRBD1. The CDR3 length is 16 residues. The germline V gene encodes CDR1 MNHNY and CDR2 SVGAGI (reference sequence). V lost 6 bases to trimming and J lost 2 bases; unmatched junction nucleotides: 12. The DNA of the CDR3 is TGTGCCAGCAGCACGTCGACAGGGATGGCGAACTATGGCTACACCTTC. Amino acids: CASSTSTGMANYGYTF.

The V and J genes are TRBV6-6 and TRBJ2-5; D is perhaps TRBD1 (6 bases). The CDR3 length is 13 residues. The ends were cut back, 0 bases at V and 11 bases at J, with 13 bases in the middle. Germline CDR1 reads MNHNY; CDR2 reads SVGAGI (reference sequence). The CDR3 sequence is CASSYSGAGVQYF. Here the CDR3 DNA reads TGTGCCAGCAGTTACTCGGGGGCGGGCGTGCAGTACTTC.

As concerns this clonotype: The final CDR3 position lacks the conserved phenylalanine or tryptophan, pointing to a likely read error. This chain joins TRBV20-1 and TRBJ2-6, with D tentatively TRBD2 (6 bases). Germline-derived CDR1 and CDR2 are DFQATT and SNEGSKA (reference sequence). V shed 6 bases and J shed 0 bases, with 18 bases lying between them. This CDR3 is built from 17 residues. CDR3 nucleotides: TGCAGTGCGAACAGGCTCTCCGGGAGCTCTGGGGCCAACGTCCTGACTGTC. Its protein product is CSANRLSGSSGANVLTV.

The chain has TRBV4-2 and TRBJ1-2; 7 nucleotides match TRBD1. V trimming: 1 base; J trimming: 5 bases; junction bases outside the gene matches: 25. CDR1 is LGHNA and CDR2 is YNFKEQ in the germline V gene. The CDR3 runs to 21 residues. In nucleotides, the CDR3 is TGTGCCAGCAGCCAAGCTATGCCTCGGATATTGGAGGGGGCGGGTCGTTATGGCTACACCTTC. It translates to CASSQAMPRILEGAGRYGYTF.

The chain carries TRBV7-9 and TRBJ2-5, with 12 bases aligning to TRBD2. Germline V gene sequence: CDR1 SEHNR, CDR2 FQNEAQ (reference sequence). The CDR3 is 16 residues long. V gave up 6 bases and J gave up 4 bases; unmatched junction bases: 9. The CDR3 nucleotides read TGTGCCAGCAGTCACCCTCTAGCGGGAGGGCCAGAGACCCAGTACTTC. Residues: CASSHPLAGGPETQYF. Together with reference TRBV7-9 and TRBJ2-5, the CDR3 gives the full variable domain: DTGVSQNPRHKITKRGQNVTFRCDPISEHNRLYWYRQTLGQGPEFLTYFQNEAQLEKSRLLSDRFSAERPKGSFSTLEIQRTEQGDSAMYLCASSHPLAGGPETQYFGPGTRLLVL.

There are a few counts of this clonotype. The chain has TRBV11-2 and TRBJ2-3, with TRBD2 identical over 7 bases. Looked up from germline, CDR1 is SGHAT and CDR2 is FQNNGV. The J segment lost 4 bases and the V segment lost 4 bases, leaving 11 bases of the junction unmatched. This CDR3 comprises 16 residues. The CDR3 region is CASSSRLAITPDTQYF. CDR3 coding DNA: TGTGCCAGCAGCTCTAGACTAGCCATTACCCCAGATACGCAGTATTTT.

CDR3 residues: CASSYTGSSPLHF. The CDR3 nucleotides read TGTGCCAGCAGTTACACGGGGTCTTCACCCCTCCACTTT. The chain recombines TRBV6-6 with TRBJ1-6, with D unclear. Trimming left V 2 bases short and J 9 bases short, with 8 bases between. The CDR3 spans 13 residues. Germline V CDR1 and CDR2: MNHNY, SVGAGI (reference sequence).

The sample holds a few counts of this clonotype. Here the CDR3 DNA reads TGCAGTGCTCGGGCGGGAGATGAGCAGTTCTTC. Translation gives CSARAGDEQFF. The chain joins TRBV20-1 to TRBJ2-1; 7 bases line up with TRBD2. Germline loops: CDR1 DFQATT, CDR2 SNEGSKA (reference sequence). Trimming removed 5 bases from V and 8 bases from J; junction bases left unmatched: 3. The CDR3 is made up of 11 amino acids.

CDR3 amino acids: CASSLAGTSKFF. CDR3 nucleotides: TGCGCCAGCAGCTTGGCCGGGACTAGCAAGTTCTTC. The chain carries TRBV5-1 and TRBJ2-1; 9 nucleotides agree with TRBD2. Germline-derived CDR1 and CDR2 are SGHRS and YFSETQ. The length of the CDR3 is 12 residues. V trimming: 0 bases; J trimming: 14 bases; junction bases outside the gene matches: 3.

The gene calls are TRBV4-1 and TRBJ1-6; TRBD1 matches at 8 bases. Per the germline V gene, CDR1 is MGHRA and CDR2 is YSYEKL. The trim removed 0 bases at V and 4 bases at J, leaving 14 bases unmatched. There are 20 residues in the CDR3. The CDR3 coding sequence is TGCGCCAGCAGCCAAGACCCCGGACAGGGAACTCGAGGATATAATTCACCCCTCCACTTT. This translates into CASSQDPGQGTRGYNSPLHF.

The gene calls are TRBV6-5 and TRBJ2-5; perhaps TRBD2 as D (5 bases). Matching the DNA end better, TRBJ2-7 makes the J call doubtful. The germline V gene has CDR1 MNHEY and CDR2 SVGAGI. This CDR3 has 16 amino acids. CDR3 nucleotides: TGTGCCAGCAACTCCATGGCAGGAGGTACCAAGGTCGAGCAGTACTTC. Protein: CASNSMAGGTKVEQYF.

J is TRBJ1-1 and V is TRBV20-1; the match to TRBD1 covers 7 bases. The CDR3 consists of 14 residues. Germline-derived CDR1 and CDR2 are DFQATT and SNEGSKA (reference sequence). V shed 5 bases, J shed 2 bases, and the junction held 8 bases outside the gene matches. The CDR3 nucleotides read TGCAGTGCTCAGAGGGGGCAGGGTAACACTGAAGCTTTCTTT. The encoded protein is CSAQRGQGNTEAFF.

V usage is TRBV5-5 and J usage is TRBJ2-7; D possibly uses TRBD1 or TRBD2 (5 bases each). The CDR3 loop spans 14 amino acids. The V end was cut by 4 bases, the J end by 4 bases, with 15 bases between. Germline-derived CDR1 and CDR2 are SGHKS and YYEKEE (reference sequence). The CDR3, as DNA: TGTGCCAGCAGCCCCCGAGATTGGGGGTACGAGCAGTACTTC. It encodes CASSPRDWGYEQYF.

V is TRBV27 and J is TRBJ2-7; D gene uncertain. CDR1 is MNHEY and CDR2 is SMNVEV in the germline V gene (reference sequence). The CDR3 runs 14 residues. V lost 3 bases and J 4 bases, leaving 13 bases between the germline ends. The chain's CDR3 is CASSLSSGPYEQYF. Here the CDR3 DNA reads TGTGCCAGCAGTTTGTCCTCCGGGCCGTACGAGCAGTACTTC.

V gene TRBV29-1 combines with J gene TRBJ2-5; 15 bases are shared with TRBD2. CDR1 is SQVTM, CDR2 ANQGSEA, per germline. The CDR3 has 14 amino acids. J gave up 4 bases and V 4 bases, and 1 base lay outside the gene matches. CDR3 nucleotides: TGCAGCGTTGGGACTAGCGGGAGGGGAGAGACCCAGTACTTC. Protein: CSVGTSGRGETQYF.

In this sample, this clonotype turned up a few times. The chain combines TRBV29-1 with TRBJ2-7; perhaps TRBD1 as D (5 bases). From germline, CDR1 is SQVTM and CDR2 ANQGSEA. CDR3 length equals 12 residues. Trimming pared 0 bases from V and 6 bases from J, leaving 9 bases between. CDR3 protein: CSVEDLTGEQYF. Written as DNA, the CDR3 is TGCAGCGTTGAAGATCTAACAGGCGAGCAGTACTTC.

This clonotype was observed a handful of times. The CDR3 protein is CASRPVGAGVAGYTF. CDR3 coding DNA: TGTGCCAGCAGGCCCGTGGGTGCTGGGGTTGCTGGCTACACCTTC. The J gene is TRBJ1-2, the V gene TRBV12-3 or TRBV12-4; no definite D call. The V end was cut by 6 bases, the J end by 7 bases, with 21 bases between. CDR3 length equals 15 residues.

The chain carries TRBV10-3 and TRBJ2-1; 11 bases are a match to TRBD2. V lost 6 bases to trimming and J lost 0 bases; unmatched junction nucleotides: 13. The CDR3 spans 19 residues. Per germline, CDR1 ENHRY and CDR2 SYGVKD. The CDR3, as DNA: TGTGCCATCAGCCCCGGGACTAGCGGAACAATGAGCTCCTACAATGAGCAGTTCTTC. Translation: CAISPGTSGTMSSYNEQFF.

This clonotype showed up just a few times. CDR3 DNA: TGTGCCAGCAGCGGAGGGGGAGGGAGCTCCTACAATGAGCAGTTCTTC. It encodes CASSGGGGSSYNEQFF. The chain links TRBV27 to TRBJ2-1, with D maybe TRBD2 (7 bases). Germline CDR1 and CDR2: MNHEY and SMNVEV (reference sequence). The germline V and J ends were trimmed by 6 bases and 0 bases, with 15 bases remaining between them. The CDR3 extends over 16 amino acids.

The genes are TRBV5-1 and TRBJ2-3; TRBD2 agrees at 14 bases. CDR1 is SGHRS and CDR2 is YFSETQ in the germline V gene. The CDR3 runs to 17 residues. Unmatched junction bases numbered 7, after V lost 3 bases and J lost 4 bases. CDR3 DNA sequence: TGCGCCAGCAGCTGGGGACCGGGACTAGCGGGAGCAGATACGCAGTATTTT. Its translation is CASSWGPGLAGADTQYF.

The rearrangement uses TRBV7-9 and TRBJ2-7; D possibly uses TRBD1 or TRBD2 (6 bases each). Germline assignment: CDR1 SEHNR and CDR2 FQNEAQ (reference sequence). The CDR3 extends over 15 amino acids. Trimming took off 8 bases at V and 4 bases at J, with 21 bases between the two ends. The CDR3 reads CASALTGRRGYEQYF. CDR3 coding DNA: TGTGCCAGCGCGTTGACAGGACGGAGGGGATACGAGCAGTACTTC.

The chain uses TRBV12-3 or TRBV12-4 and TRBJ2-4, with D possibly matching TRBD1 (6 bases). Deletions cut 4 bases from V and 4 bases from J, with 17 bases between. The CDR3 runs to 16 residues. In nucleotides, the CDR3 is TGTGCCAGCAGTTCCCCGGGACATCAGGGAAAAAACATTCAGTACTTC. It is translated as CASSSPGHQGKNIQYF.

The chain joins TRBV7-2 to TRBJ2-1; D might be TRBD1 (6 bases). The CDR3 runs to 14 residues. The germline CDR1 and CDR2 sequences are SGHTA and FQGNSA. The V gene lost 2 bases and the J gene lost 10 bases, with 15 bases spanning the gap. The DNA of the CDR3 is TGTGCCAGCAGCTTACGGACAGATCCGGGAGAGCAGTTCTTC. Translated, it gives CASSLRTDPGEQFF.

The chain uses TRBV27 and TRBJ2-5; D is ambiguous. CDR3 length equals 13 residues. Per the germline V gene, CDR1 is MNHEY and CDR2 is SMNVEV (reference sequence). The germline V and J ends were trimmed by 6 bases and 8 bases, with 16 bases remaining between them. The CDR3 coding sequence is TGTGCCAGCAGCTCTCCCCACACCTTAACCCAGTACTTC. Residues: CASSSPHTLTQYF.

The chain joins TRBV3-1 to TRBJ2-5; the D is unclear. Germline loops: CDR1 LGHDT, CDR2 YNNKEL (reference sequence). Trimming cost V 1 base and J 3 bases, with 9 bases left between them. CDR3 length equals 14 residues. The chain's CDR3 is CASSQGKTKETQYF. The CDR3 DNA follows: TGTGCCAGCAGCCAAGGGAAGACCAAAGAGACCCAGTACTTC.

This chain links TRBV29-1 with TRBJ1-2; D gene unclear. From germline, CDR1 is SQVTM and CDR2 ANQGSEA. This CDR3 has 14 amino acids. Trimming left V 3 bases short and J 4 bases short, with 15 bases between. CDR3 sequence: CSVDRSPGGYGYTF. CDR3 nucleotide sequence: TGCAGCGTTGACCGCTCCCCTGGTGGCTATGGCTACACCTTC.